Reported below is one T cell receptor (beta chain). Clones were sequenced by immunoSEQ multiplex PCR, and TCRdb holds only the in-frame ones, with some missing. The table includes about 28,000 clones, around four fifths detected once. These data are taken from a study of blood T cell repertoires in COVID-19. The V and J ends lost 6 bases and 1 base respectively, with 18 bases between them. CDR3 length: 17 amino acids. The germline gives CDR1 MNHEY, CDR2 SMNVEV (reference sequence). V usage is TRBV27 and J usage is TRBJ2-2; tentative D call: TRBD2 (5 bases). The sequence derives from an older man with acute or convalescent COVID-19. The sequencing input was peripheral blood. The CDR3, as DNA: TGTGCCAGCAGCCACGCCTCGGGAACCCAGAACACCGGGGAGCTGTTTTTT. Protein sequence: CASSHASGTQNTGELFF.